This T cell receptor beta chain was captured by sequencing in a study of shared clonotypes between healthy human individuals. The study, taken as a whole, reports: Larger estimated richness was generally seen in naive subsets than in memory subsets.

Positively selected for CCR7, the CD45RO-negative cells used as naive CD8 cells excluded terminally differentiated effector memory CD45RA+ cells. V was clipped by 3 bases and J by 3 bases; unmatched bases: 9. The germline CDR1 and CDR2 sequences are SGHVS and FQNEAQ. CDR3 length: 16 residues. A word on this clone: As yet, its antigen is unknown.

Method: immunoSEQ multiplex PCR; TCRdb's copy keeps in-frame clones and lacks some. The sample lists about 2,200,000 clones, approximately 94% occurring once. The sample was naive CD8+ T cells from PBMCs. This chain uses TRBV7-8 with TRBJ2-7, with 9 bases matching TRBD1. The source of this sequence is a man younger than 30 in good health. Some clones in this sample may be carry-over from other donors' samples. In nucleotides, the CDR3 is TGTGCCAGCAGCTTCCCCCCGTTGACAGGGGGCTACGAGCAGTACTTC. Its protein is CASSFPPLTGGYEQYF.